This T cell receptor (beta chain) was observed in a study of cytomegalovirus exposure and HLA in healthy donors. Study-wide points: An analysis was carried out at a later point. It showed that HLA-associated TCR beta chains were more clonally expanded than equally common non-associated chains. A missense variant in DCLRE1C was later tied to TCR beta V- and J-gene trimming. For most TCR beta V segments, an earlier analysis put the productive rate at about 87% or about 30% of the time. Prediction of most subjects' HLA-A and HLA-B alleles by TCR beta sequences was reportedly accurate.

Researchers ran the PCR with 60 Vbeta and 13 Jbeta primers. Libraries were prepared by immunoSEQ multiplex PCR; TCRdb keeps only in-frame clonotypes and omits some of them. The repertoire consists of some 60,000 clones, with 70% to 90% occurring once and the leading ten covering approximately 1.3%. As regards this clone: What it binds is unknown.

CDR1 and CDR2 from the germline V gene are SEHNR and FQNEAQ (reference sequence). There are 13 residues in the CDR3. V lost 5 bases to trimming and J lost 4 bases, with 11 bases between them. This receptor was obtained from a man between 18 and 29 years old in good health and CMV-seronegative. The source material was PBMCs. This chain uses TRBV7-9 with TRBJ1-2; TRBD1 might be the D (5 bases). In DNA, the CDR3 is TGTGCCAGCAGCGGACTAAGGGGCTATGGCTACACCTTC. Translated, it gives CASSGLRGYGYTF.